The rows below give T cell receptor beta chains drawn from one sample of a study of long-term antiretroviral therapy in people with HIV. Clones were sequenced by immunoSEQ multiplex PCR, and TCRdb holds only the in-frame ones, with some missing. The sample lists tens of thousands of clones, approximately 80% occurring once. This sample comprised unsorted PBMCs, obtained 0.5 years before starting antiretroviral therapy. The source is a middle-aged man with HIV. CDR3s include the opening cysteine and the closing phenylalanine or tryptophan. Each record gives: V gene, J gene, CDR3 protein.

>TRBV6-4|TRBJ1-2
CASTSGYTF
>TRBV11-3|TRBJ1-5
CASSSPKRQGDQPQHF
>TRBV7-9|TRBJ2-7
CASSTRTGYEQYF
>TRBV28|TRBJ2-7
CASSFGLGSLGSYEQYF
>TRBV30|TRBJ1-5
CAWSPGDRQTQPQHF
>TRBV7-9|TRBJ1-1
CASSFRGEAFF
>TRBV7-9|TRBJ2-2
CASSFGGSSTGELFF
>TRBV9|TRBJ2-6
CASSSPGRQSLQSGANVLTF
>TRBV28|TRBJ1-3
CASTGSGNTIYF
>TRBV5-1|TRBJ2-5
CASSLEGSGFQETQYF
>TRBV18|TRBJ2-7
CASSPGQLTLSYEQYF
>TRBV2|TRBJ1-5
CASSETGQNQPQHF
>TRBV2|TRBJ1-1
CASSSGGPNTEAFF
>TRBV7-2|TRBJ2-6
CASSGWTGAVREGANVLTF
>TRBV7-2|TRBJ1-4
CASSLRGLSNEKLFF
>TRBV2|TRBJ2-3
CASSGPGLAGRRGTDTQYF
>TRBV27|TRBJ1-5
CASSPLGTVGPQHF
>TRBV9|TRBJ1-1
CASSLTSQGWGTEAFF
>TRBV7-3|TRBJ2-5
CASSLVGGTSGQETQYF
>TRBV28|TRBJ1-1
CASTQNTEAFF
>TRBV4-1|TRBJ1-2
CASSQDQRGNYGYTF
>TRBV28|TRBJ1-6
CAIKDAHNSPLHF
>TRBV9|TRBJ1-4
CASSVGLASNEKLFF
>TRBV5-1|TRBJ2-3
CASSPPGGTGEADTQYF
>TRBV29-1|TRBJ2-1
CSSHPATAYSYNEQFF
>TRBV7-3|TRBJ2-7
CASSLTRVGEQYF
>TRBV4-1|TRBJ2-4
CASSRVPSGGDIQYF
>TRBV7-2|TRBJ2-7
CASSFRSQGGFYEQYF
>TRBV28|TRBJ1-6
CASSRNGIGYNSPLHF
>TRBV7-9|TRBJ2-7
CASSFEGGFRTDEQYF
>TRBV15|TRBJ1-5
CATSRDDRGNQPQHF
>TRBV5-4|TRBJ1-2
CASSSPQATNYGYTF
>TRBV6-5|TRBJ2-7
CASSYGQGTYEQYF
>TRBV6-5|TRBJ2-3
CASRYQPRADTQYF
>TRBV28|TRBJ1-5
CASSTNRNNQPQHF
>TRBV19|TRBJ2-1
CASSISSGGAGEQFF
>TRBV28|TRBJ1-1
CASKERIAFF
>TRBV6-5|TRBJ1-1
CASRRGGNTEAFF
>TRBV4-1|TRBJ2-5
CASSPLIQGETQYF
>TRBV30|TRBJ1-6
CAWSEGRGWGPLHF
>TRBV27|TRBJ2-7
CASSLIPPREQYF
>TRBV9|TRBJ2-2
CASSVSGGLTGELFF
>TRBV19|TRBJ1-4
CASTQGGGKREKLFF
>TRBV7-8|TRBJ2-5
CASSARIGFETQYF
>TRBV10-2|TRBJ2-5
CASNTVGQQETQYF
>TRBV10-3|TRBJ2-5
CAISDDVAGGRRAETQYF
>TRBV2|TRBJ1-6
CASSGTDYNSPLHF